These T cell receptor beta chains were read from a single sample in a study of blood T cell repertoires in COVID-19. Assay: immunoSEQ multiplex PCR; the TCRdb copy retains only in-frame clones and omits some. The sample holds tens of thousands of clones; about 86% are singletons and the top ten take approximately 4.1%. The material sequenced was peripheral blood. The source is an older woman with acute or convalescent COVID-19. Both conserved end residues are trimmed from each CDR3. Fields, in order: J gene, D gene, clone size, V gene, CDR3 protein. D genes are given only for firm matches. Only some rows state a clone size, as once, few, many or a class for expanded clones.

TRBJ2-5	TRBD1	-	TRBV5-5	ASSFGQGGETQY
TRBJ2-1	TRBD1	-	TRBV27	ASTLAGTGGSNEQF
TRBJ1-1	-	-	TRBV6-1	ASSEFNRLNTEAF
TRBJ1-4	-	-	TRBV9	ASSVGDEKLF
TRBJ2-3	TRBD2	-	TRBV18	ASSPPSGGITDTQY
TRBJ2-3	TRBD1	-	TRBV5-1	ASSLTGDGTDTQY
TRBJ2-7	TRBD1	-	TRBV11-2	ASSLAPRQGIFEQY
TRBJ2-1	TRBD2	-	TRBV5-1	ASSLGAGLASGNEQF
TRBJ2-2	TRBD2	once	TRBV24-1	ATSGAGGRLTGELF
TRBJ2-1	TRBD2	-	TRBV6-1	ASSDPSPSGFRNEQF
TRBJ2-7	TRBD1	-	TRBV19	ASSIAAGTGVSYEQY
TRBJ1-5	-	-	TRBV9	ASSVGTGFNQPQH
TRBJ1-2	-	-	TRBV29-1	SVEAAAGLRT
TRBJ2-2	-	few	TRBV13	ASSLGFGGTGELF
TRBJ2-3	TRBD1	-	TRBV4-1	ASTPGTGGFTDTQY
TRBJ1-2	TRBD1	-	TRBV5-6	ASSLVDRGLGYGYT
TRBJ1-1	-	-	TRBV11-2	ASSLGGRAGTEAF
TRBJ1-1	TRBD1	once	TRBV5-1	ASSSTRQGALRGTEAF
TRBJ2-3	-	-	TRBV11-2	ASTGGIRAVSDTQY
TRBJ1-5	-	-	TRBV5-6	ASSSGLYSNQPQH
TRBJ1-2	-	-	TRBV30	AWSVGGYGYT
TRBJ2-7	TRBD2	-	TRBV13	ASNLLAGTAEQY
TRBJ2-1	-	-	TRBV2	ASSEGLAAWEQF
TRBJ1-1	-	-	TRBV10-3	AISEEENTEAF
TRBJ2-1	TRBD2	-	TRBV6-4	ATRGAGGSYNEQF
TRBJ2-3	-	-	TRBV27	ASSLWGGVSTDTQY
TRBJ1-2	TRBD1	-	TRBV27	ASSEQGNYGYT
TRBJ1-2	-	-	TRBV30	AWGPGLGYT
TRBJ1-1	-	few	TRBV5-1	ASSLAGLKDTEAF
TRBJ2-1	TRBD1	-	TRBV19	ASSITGGGGYNEQF
TRBJ2-4	TRBD1	-	TRBV19	ASRRTGNIQY
TRBJ2-2	-	-	TRBV28	ASLRGNTGELF
TRBJ2-7	TRBD1	-	TRBV4-1	ASSGKGGEAYEQY
TRBJ1-1	-	-	TRBV3-1/TRBV3-2	ASSQDLGGRTEAF
TRBJ2-1	-	-	TRBV3-1/TRBV3-2	ASSQGQVGWNHEQF
TRBJ2-5	TRBD1	-	TRBV24-1	ATSGSGTGFRETQY
TRBJ2-3	-	-	TRBV10-3	AISEALAAPTDTQY
TRBJ1-2	-	-	TRBV2	ASSGSVYGYT
TRBJ2-7	-	-	TRBV6-6	ASSRREGGEQY
TRBJ2-7	TRBD2	-	TRBV6-5	ATLLAGLYEQY
TRBJ2-5	TRBD1	-	TRBV24-1	ATSDGGQGRETQY
TRBJ1-4	-	-	TRBV6-1	ASSEMQGFNEKLF
TRBJ1-1	-	-	TRBV3-1/TRBV3-2	ASSPQRGTGTEAF
TRBJ2-4	-	-	TRBV3-1/TRBV3-2	ASSQDNQGRSKNIQY
TRBJ1-2	-	-	TRBV14	ASSLIRQAPYGYT